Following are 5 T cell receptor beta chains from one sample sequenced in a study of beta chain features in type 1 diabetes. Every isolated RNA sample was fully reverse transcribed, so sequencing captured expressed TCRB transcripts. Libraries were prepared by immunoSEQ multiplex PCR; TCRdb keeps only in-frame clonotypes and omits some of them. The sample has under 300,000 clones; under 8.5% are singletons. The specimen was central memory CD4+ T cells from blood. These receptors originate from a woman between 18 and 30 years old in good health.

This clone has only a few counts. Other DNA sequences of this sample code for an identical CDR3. The CDR3 bases are TGTGCCAGCAGCTTGGAGGGCGGGGATCAGCCCCAGCATTTT. Its protein is CASSLEGGDQPQHF. This chain uses TRBV5-4 with TRBJ1-5; D remains unclear. V was cut by 0 bases and J by 5 bases, with 9 bases left in between. There are 14 residues in the CDR3. CDR1 and CDR2 from the germline V gene are SGHNT and YYREEE (reference sequence).

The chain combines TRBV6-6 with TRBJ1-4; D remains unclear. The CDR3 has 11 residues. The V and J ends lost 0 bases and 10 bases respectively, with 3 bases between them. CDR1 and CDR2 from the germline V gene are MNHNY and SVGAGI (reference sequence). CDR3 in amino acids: CASSYSTKLFF. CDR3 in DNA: TGTGCCAGCAGTTACTCAACAAAACTGTTTTTT.

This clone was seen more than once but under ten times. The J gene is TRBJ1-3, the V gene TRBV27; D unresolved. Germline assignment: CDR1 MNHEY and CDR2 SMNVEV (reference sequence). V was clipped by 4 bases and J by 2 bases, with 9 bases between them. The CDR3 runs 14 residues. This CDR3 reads CASSSTRTGNTIYF. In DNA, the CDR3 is TGTGCCAGCAGTTCCACCCGGACTGGAAACACCATATATTTT.

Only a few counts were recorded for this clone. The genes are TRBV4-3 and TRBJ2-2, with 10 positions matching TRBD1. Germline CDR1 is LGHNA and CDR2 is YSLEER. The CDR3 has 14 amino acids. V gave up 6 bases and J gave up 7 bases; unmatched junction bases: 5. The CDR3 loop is CASSRQGASGELFF. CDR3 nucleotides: TGCGCCAGCAGTCGACAGGGGGCTAGCGGGGAGCTGTTTTTT.

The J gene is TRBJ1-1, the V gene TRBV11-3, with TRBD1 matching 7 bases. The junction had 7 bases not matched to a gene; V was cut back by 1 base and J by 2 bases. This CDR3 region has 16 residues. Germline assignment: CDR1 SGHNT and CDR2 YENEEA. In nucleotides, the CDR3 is TGTGCCAGCAGCTTAGTGGAGGGACAGAGAAACACTGAAGCTTTCTTT. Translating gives CASSLVEGQRNTEAFF. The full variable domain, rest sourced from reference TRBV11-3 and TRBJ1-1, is EAGVVQSPRYKIIEKKQPVAFWCNPISGHNTLYWYLQNLGQGPELLIRYENEEAVDDSQLPKDRFSAERLKGVDSTLKIQPAELGDSAVYLCASSLVEGQRNTEAFFGQGTRLTVV.